This TCR beta chain was retrieved from a study of blood T cells in healthy people across ages. Broader study findings: For the donors, CMV status was unknown and possibly confounded expanded clonotype changes. Long-lived donors exceeded aged donors in naive CD4+ cells and diversity. Diversity was estimated from one million T cells, and these estimates were considered underestimates.

As to this clonotype: What it binds is not known.

Germline V lookup: CDR1 LGHNT, CDR2 FRNRAP. Germline trimming cut 1 base from V and 8 bases from J; bases unmatched to any gene: 5. The CDR3 contains 16 residues. Then a second PCR, running roughly 6 to 11 cycles, was carried out with a sample-barcoded 5' primer and a J-beta primer mix. Tags on each cDNA molecule came from a template-switch adaptor with 12 random nucleotides. TCRdb itself ran the 5' RACE reads through MiXCR, one entry per CDR3 protein. The sample lists nearly 1 million distinct CDR3 sequences; around 54% were seen once. This receptor was identified in a woman aged 55-69 years in good health. Material for sequencing was blood. J is TRBJ2-1 and V is TRBV12-5, with 13 bases aligning to TRBD2. The CDR3 region has the DNA TGTGCTAGTGGTTTGGGGGGCGGGACTAGCGGGGATGAGCAGTTCTTC. Its translation: CASGLGGGTSGDEQFF.